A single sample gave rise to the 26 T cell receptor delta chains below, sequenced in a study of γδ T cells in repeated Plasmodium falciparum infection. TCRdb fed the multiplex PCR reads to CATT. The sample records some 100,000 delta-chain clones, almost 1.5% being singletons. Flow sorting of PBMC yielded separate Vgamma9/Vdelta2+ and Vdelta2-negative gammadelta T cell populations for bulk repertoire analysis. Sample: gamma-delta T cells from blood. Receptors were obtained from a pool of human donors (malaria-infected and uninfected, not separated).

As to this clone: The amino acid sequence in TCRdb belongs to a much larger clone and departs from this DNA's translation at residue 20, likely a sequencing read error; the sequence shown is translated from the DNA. The CDR3 spells CALGELLPSQAYWGYKTAQHFF. The CDR3, as DNA: TGTGCTCTTGGGGAATTACTGCCTTCTCAGGCCTACTGGGGATACAAGACAGCACAACACTTCTTT. V gene TRDV1 combines with J gene TRDJ2; 8 nucleotides align to TRDD3. Germline lookup yields CDR1 TSWWSYY and CDR2 QGS. CDR3 size: 22 residues.

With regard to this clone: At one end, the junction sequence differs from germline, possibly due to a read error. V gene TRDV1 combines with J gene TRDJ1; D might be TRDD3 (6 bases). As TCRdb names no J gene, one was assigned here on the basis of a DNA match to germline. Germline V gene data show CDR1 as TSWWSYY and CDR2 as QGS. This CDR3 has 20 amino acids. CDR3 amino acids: CAPGEPSFIPAQKYTDKLIF. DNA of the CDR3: TGTGCTCCTGGGGAACCCTCTTTCATTCCCGCCCAGAAGTACACCGATAAACTCATCTTT.

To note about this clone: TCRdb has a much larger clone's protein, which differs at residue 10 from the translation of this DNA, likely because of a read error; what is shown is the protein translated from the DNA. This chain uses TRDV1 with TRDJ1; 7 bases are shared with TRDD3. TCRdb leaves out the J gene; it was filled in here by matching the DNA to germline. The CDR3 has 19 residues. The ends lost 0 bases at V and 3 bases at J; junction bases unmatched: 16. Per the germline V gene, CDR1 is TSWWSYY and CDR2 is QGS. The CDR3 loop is CALGELDPGYWGGADKLIF. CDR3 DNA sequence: TGTGCTCTTGGGGAACTAGACCCAGGCTACTGGGGAGGGGCCGATAAACTCATCTTT.

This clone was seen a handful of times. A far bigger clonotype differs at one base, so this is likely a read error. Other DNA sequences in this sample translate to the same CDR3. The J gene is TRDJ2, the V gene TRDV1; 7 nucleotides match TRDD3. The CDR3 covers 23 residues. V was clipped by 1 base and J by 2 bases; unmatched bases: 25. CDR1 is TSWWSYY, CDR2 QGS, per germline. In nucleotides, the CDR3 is TGTGCTCTTGGGGAACGGTACTTAGGTTTTCGCCTTCGGATACGATCCTTGACAGCACAACTCTTCTTT. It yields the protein CALGERYLGFRLRIRSLTAQLFF.

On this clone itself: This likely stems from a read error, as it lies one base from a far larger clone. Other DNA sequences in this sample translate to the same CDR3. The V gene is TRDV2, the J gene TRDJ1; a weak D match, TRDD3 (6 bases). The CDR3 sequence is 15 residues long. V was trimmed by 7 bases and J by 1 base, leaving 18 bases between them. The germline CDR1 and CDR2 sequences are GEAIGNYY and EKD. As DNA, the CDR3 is TGTGCCTGCAATTCCCTTGGGGATCCCACCGATAAACTCATCTTT. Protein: CACNSLGDPTDKLIF.

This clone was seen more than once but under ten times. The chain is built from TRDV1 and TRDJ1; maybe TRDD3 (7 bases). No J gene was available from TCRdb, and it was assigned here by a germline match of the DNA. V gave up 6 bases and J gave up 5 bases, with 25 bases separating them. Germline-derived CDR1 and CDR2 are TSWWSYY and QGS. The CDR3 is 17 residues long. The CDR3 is CALGPDLPPVLGDKLIF. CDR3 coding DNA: TGTGCTCTTGGCCCGGACCTTCCCCCAGTACTGGGGGATAAACTCATCTTT.

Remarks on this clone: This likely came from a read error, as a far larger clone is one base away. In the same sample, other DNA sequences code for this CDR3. For the CDR3, the DNA is TGCGCTCTTGGGGGACAAATAGTCCTGGGGGATAGGAAATCCGATAAACTCATCTTT. As protein: CALGGQIVLGDRKSDKLIF. The V gene is TRDV1, the J gene TRDJ1; 10 positions agree with TRDD3. The J gene was not available in TCRdb and was assigned here by matching the DNA to germline segments. CDR1 is TSWWSYY, CDR2 QGS, per germline. This CDR3 has 19 residues.

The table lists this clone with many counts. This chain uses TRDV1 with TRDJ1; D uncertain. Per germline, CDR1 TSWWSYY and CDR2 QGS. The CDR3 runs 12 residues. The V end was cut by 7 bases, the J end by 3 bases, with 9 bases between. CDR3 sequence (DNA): TGTGCTCTTGTCTCGGCGGCCGATAAACTCATCTTT. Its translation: CALVSAADKLIF.

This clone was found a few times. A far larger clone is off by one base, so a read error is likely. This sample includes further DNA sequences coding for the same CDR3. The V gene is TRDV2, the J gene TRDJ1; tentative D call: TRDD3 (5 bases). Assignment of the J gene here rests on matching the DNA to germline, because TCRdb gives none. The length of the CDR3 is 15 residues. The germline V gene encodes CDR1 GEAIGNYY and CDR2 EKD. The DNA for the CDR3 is TGTGCCTGCGACACCGGGGGCTTGTACACCGATAAACTCATCTTT. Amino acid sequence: CACDTGGLYTDKLIF.

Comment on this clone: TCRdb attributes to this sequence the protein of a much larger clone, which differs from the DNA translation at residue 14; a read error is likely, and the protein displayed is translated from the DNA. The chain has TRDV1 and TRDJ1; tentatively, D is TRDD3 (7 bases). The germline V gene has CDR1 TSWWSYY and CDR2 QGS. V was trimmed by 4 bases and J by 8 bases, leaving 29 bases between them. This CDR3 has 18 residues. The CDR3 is CALGVFLKGIQTKRKLIF. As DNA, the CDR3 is TGTGCTCTTGGGGTTTTCCTAAAAGGGATACAAACGAAGCGCAAACTCATCTTT.

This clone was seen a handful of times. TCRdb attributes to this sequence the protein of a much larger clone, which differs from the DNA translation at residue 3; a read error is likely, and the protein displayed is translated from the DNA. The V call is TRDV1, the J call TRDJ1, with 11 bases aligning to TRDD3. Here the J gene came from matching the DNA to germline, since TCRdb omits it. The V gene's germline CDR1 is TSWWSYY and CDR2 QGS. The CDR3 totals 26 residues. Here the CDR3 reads CAPGERGPSYHPHPWGILVPKDKLIF. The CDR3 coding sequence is TGTGCTCCTGGGGAACGAGGGCCTTCCTACCACCCTCACCCCTGGGGGATACTAGTTCCAAAGGATAAACTCATCTTT.

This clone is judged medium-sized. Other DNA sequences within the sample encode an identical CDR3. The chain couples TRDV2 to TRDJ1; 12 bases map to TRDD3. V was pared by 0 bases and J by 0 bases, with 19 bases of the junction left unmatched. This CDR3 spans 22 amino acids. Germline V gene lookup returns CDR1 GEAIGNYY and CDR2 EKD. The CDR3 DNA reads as TGTGCCTGTGACACCCCCGATTCAGGCCCACTGGGGGATACTCCGGACACCGATAAACTCATCTTT. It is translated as CACDTPDSGPLGDTPDTDKLIF.

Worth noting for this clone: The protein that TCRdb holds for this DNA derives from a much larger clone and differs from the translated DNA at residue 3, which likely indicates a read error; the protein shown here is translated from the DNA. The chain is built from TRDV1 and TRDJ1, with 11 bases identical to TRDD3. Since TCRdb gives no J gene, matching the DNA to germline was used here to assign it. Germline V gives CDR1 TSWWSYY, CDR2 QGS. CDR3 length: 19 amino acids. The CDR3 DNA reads TGTGCTTTTGGGGTACTTGACTGGGGGATATCTCGGTACACCGATAAACTCATCTTT. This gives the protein CAFGVLDWGISRYTDKLIF.

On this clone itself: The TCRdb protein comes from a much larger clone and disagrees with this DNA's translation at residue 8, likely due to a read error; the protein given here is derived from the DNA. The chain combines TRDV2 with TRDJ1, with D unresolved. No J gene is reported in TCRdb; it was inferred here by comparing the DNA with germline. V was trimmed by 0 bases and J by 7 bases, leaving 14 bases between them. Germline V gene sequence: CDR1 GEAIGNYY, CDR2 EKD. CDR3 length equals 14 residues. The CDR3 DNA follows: TGTGCCTGTGACACCCTGATGGTTAAGATTAAACTCATCTTT. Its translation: CACDTLMVKIKLIF.

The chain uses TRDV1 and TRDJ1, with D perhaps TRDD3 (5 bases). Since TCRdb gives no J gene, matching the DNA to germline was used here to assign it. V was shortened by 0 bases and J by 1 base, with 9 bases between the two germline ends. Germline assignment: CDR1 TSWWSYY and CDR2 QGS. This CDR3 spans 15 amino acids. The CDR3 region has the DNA TGTGCTCTTGGGGAACTCGGGGGTGGCACCGATAAACTCATCTTT. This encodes CALGELGGGTDKLIF.

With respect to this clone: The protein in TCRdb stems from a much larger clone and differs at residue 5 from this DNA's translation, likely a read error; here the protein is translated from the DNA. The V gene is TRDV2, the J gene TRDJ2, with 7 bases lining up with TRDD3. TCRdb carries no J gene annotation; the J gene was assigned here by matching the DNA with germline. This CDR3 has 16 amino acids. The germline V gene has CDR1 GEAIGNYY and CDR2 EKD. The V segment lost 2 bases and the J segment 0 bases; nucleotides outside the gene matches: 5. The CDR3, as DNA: TGTGCCTGTGACAGAGTGGGGGACTCTTTGACAGCACAACTCTTCTTT. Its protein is CACDRVGDSLTAQLFF.

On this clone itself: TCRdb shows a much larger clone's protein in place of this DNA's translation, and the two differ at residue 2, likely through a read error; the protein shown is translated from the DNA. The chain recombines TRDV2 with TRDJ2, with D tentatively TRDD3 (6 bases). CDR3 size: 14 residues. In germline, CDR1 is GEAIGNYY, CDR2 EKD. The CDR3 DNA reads TGTTCCTGTGACACCGGGATAATGACAGCACAACTCTTCTTT. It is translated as CSCDTGIMTAQLFF.

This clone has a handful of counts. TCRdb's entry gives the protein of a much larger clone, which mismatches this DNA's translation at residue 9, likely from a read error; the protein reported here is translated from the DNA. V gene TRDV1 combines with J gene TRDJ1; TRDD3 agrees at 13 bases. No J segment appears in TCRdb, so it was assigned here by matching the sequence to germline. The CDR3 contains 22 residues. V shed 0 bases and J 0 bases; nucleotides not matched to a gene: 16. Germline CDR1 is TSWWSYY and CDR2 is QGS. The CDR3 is CALGELRSFPYWGIRYTDKLIF. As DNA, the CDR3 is TGTGCTCTTGGGGAACTACGCTCCTTCCCCTACTGGGGGATACGGTACACCGATAAACTCATCTTT.

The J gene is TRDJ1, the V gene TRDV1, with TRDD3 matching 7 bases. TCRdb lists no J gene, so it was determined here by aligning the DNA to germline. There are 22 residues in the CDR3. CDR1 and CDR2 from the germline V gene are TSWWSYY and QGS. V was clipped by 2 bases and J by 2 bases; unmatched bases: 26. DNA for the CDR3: TGTGCTCTTGGGGAAACTAAACGCCTTGCTACGACGTACTGGGGTAGTACCGATAAACTCATCTTT. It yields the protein CALGETKRLATTYWGSTDKLIF.

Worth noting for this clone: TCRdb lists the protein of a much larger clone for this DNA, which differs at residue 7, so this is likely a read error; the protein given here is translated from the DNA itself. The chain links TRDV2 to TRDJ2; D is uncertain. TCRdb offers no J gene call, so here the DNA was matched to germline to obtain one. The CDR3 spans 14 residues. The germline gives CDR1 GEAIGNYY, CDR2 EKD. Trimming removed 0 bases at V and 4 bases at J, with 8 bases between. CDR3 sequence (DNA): TGTGCCTGTGACACCATTATTGGGACAGCACAACTCTTCTTT. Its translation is CACDTIIGTAQLFF.

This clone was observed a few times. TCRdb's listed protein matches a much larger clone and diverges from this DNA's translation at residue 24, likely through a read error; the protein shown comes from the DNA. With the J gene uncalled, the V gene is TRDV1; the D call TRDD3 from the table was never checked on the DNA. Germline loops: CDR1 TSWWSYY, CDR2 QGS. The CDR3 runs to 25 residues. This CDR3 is CALDSLQSTGGYSNAKKPYTDKLTF. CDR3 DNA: TGTGCTCTTGATTCCCTACAATCTACTGGGGGATACTCCAACGCCAAAAAACCGTACACCGATAAACTCACCTTT.

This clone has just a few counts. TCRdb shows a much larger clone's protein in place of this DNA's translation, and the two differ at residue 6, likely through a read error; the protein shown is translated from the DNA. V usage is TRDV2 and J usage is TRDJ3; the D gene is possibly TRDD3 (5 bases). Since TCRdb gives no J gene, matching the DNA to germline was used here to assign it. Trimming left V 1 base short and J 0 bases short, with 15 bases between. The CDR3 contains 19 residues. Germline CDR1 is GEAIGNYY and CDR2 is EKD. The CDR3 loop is CACDTVGFGSSWDTRQMFF. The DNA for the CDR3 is TGTGCCTGTGACACTGTGGGATTCGGGAGCTCCTGGGACACCCGACAGATGTTTTTC.

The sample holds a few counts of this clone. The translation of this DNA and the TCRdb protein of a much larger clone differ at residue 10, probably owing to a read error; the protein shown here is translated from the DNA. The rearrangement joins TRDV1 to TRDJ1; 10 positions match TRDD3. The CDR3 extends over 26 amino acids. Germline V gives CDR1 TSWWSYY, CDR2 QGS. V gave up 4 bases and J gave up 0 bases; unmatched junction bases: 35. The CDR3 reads CALGATPSWQSTGGFHRFYHTDKLIF. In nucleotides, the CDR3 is TGTGCTCTTGGGGCCACGCCTTCTTGGCAATCAACTGGGGGATTTCATCGATTTTATCACACCGATAAACTCATCTTT.

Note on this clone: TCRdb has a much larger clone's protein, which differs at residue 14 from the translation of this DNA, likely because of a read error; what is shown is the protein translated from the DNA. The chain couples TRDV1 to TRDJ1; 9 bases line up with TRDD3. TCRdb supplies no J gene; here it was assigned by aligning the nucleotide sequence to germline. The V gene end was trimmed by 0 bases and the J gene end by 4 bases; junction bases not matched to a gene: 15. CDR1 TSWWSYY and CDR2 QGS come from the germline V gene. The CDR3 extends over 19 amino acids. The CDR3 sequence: CALGELVSVVLGDIDKLIF. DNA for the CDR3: TGTGCTCTTGGGGAACTAGTATCCGTTGTACTGGGGGACATCGATAAACTCATCTTT.

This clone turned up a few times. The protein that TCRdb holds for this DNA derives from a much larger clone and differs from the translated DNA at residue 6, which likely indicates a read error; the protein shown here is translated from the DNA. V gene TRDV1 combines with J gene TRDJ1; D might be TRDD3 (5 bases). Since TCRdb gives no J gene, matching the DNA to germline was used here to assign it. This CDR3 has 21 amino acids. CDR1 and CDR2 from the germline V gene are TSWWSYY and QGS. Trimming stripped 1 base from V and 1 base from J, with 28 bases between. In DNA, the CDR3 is TGTGCTCTTGGGGAACCCAAGCGGACGGGTCACCATCAATGGGGCACCGATAAACTCATCTTT. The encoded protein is CALGEPKRTGHHQWGTDKLIF.

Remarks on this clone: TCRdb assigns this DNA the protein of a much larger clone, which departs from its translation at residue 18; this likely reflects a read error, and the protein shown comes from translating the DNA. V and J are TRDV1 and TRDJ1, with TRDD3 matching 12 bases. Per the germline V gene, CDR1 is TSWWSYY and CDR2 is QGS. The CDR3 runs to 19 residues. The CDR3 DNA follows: TGTGCTCTTCTCTTCCTACGATGGACTGGGGGATACTCTACCGATAAACTCACCTTT. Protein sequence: CALLFLRWTGGYSTDKLTF.